This T cell receptor beta chain was found in a study of blood T cell repertoires in COVID-19. Study summary: The origin of the acute and convalescent COVID-19 samples was the United States, Italy and Spain.

This CDR3 has 14 residues. Germline assignment: CDR1 LNHDA and CDR2 SQIVND (reference sequence). The junction had 9 bases not matched to a gene; V was cut back by 5 bases and J by 6 bases. Authors' processing steps: It was from reference gene primer amplification that nucleated cell counts were estimated. Generated by immunoSEQ multiplex PCR, the TCRdb table keeps only in-frame clones and is missing some. For V, J and clone size, that table is used; D and trimming come from the DNA. The data show approximately 200,000 clones, less than 90% seen once. In assigning cohorts, the study relied on participant-reported clinical history. Someone with COVID-19 had been met by exposed participants within 2 weeks before study entry.

This rearrangement joins TRBV19 to TRBJ1-1, with TRBD1 matching 7 bases. The TCR was taken from a woman between 25 and 40 years old who had been exposed to COVID-19. The sequencing input was PBMCs or T cells enriched from blood (not recorded which). The CDR3 DNA reads as TGTGCCAGTAGTCCTCGGGGACAGCCGGCTGAAGCTTTCTTT. Amino acid sequence: CASSPRGQPAEAFF.